What follows are 19 T cell receptor beta chains derived from one specimen sequenced in a study of response to subunit inactivated influenza vaccine. TCRdb fed the RT-PCR reads into MiXCR, producing one record per CDR3 protein. Of hundreds of thousands of distinct CDR3 sequences in the sample, 15% to 18% were seen once. The source was PBMCs from blood, collected roughly 13 days after vaccination. These receptors all stem from a man in his fifties or sixties who received an inactivated influenza vaccine.

The chain couples TRBV29-1 to TRBJ2-7, with D maybe TRBD1 (6 bases). Trimming took off 4 bases at V and 4 bases at J, with 14 bases between the two ends. The germline gives CDR1 SQVTM, CDR2 ANQGSEA. This CDR3 region has 13 residues. The CDR3 region has the DNA TGCAGCGTTGCCACAGGGAAGTTTTACGAGCAGTACTTC. The encoded protein is CSVATGKFYEQYF.

This clonotype was found many times. The chain links TRBV12-3 or TRBV12-4 to TRBJ2-5, with D uncertain. The CDR3 loop spans 13 amino acids. V was shortened by 2 bases and J by 7 bases, with 11 bases between the two germline ends. CDR3: CASSLRKWGTQYF. The CDR3 region has the DNA TGTGCCAGCAGTTTACGAAAGTGGGGGACCCAGTACTTC.

With respect to this clonotype: Its ends do not fully match the called genes, so a read error is possible. The chain is built from TRBV20-1 and TRBJ2-7, with 7 positions matching TRBD1. CDR1 DFQATT and CDR2 SNEGSKA come from the germline V gene (reference sequence). The CDR3 consists of 11 residues. The CDR3 nucleotides are TGCAGTGCTAGAGTTCAGGGGGTTATCGGATTC. The encoded protein is CSARVQGVIGF.

This rearrangement joins TRBV3-1 to TRBJ2-7; D not resolved. The ends were cut back, 4 bases at V and 6 bases at J, with 13 bases in the middle. CDR3 length equals 13 residues. Germline loops: CDR1 LGHDT, CDR2 YNNKEL (reference sequence). The CDR3 protein is CASSRGSAGEQYF. The CDR3 nucleotides read TGTGCCAGCAGCCGTGGAAGTGCAGGCGAGCAGTACTTC.

This clonotype has more than one count but fewer than ten. This rearrangement joins TRBV7-2 to TRBJ1-6; D is unclear. The CDR3 is 17 amino acids. The V gene lost 2 bases and the J gene lost 0 bases, with 11 bases spanning the gap. The V gene's germline CDR1 is SGHTA and CDR2 FQGNSA. The CDR3 here is CASSLSGVLSYNSPLHF. The CDR3 nucleotides are TGTGCCAGCAGCTTATCAGGAGTCCTCTCCTATAATTCACCCCTCCACTTT.

This clonotype was counted a few times. This chain connects TRBV20-1 to TRBJ2-7, with D perhaps given as TRBD1 or TRBD2 (5 bases each). This CDR3 is built from 14 residues. Germline CDR1 and CDR2: DFQATT and SNEGSKA (reference sequence). Between the trimmed V and J ends, which lost 6 bases and 1 base, there was a span of 16 bases. The CDR3 protein is CSAGDRWGSYEQYF. DNA of the CDR3: TGCAGTGCCGGGGATCGGTGGGGGTCCTACGAGCAGTACTTC.

This clonotype appeared a few times. The J gene is TRBJ2-5, the V gene TRBV18, with TRBD2 matching 8 bases. Germline assignment: CDR1 KGHSH and CDR2 LQKENI. V was pared by 3 bases and J by 4 bases, with 10 bases of the junction left unmatched. CDR3 size: 16 residues. CDR3: CASSPRVAGIPETQYF. In DNA, the CDR3 is TGTGCCAGCTCACCGAGGGTAGCGGGAATCCCAGAGACCCAGTACTTC.

The chain joins TRBV11-2 to TRBJ2-1; perhaps TRBD2 as D (5 bases). Trimming took 7 bases from V and 0 from J, leaving 13 bases between them. CDR1 is SGHAT, CDR2 FQNNGV, per germline. The CDR3 is made up of 15 amino acids. CDR3 sequence (DNA): TGTGCCAGCAACTCGGACTTAAACTCCTACAATGAGCAGTTCTTC. It translates to CASNSDLNSYNEQFF.

This clonotype was found a few times. The J gene is TRBJ1-2, the V gene TRBV4-3, with TRBD1 matching over 11 bases. Germline loops: CDR1 LGHNA, CDR2 YSLEER. The J segment lost 7 bases and the V segment lost 1 base, leaving 11 bases of the junction unmatched. This CDR3 has 17 residues. CDR3 sequence: CASSQAPPGQGAAGYTF. The CDR3 DNA sequence: TGCGCCAGCAGCCAAGCTCCCCCTGGACAGGGGGCTGCTGGCTACACCTTC.

The chain uses TRBV5-6 and TRBJ1-1, with TRBD1 identical over 10 bases. The CDR3 covers 15 residues. Germline V gives CDR1 SGHDT, CDR2 YYEEEE. V shed 2 bases and J 4 bases; nucleotides not matched to a gene: 5. The CDR3 sequence is CASSFRGQGVTEAFF. The CDR3 nucleotides read TGTGCCAGCAGCTTCCGAGGACAGGGGGTCACTGAAGCTTTCTTT.

The rearrangement uses TRBV29-1 and TRBJ2-7; no firm D call. Germline V gene data show CDR1 as SQVTM and CDR2 as ANQGSEA. The V gene lost 6 bases and the J gene lost 0 bases, with 9 bases spanning the gap. The CDR3 spans 12 residues. This CDR3 is CSVKGYSYEQYF. CDR3 bases: TGCAGCGTCAAGGGATACTCCTACGAGCAGTACTTC.

The chain joins TRBV27 to TRBJ2-7; D is ambiguous. Germline V CDR1 and CDR2: MNHEY, SMNVEV (reference sequence). This CDR3 is 13 amino acids long. The V and J ends lost 1 base and 2 bases respectively, with 6 bases between them. In DNA, the CDR3 is TGTGCCAGCAGTTTATTTAGGACCTACGAGCAGTACTTC. Encoded protein: CASSLFRTYEQYF.

There are a few counts of this clonotype. The rearrangement uses TRBV3-1 and TRBJ2-4; a weak D match, TRBD1 (6 bases). CDR1 and CDR2 from the germline V gene are LGHDT and YNNKEL (reference sequence). V gave up 1 base and J gave up 7 bases, with 11 bases separating them. This CDR3 has 14 residues. The CDR3 sequence is CASSQASGENIQYF. The CDR3 region has the DNA TGTGCCAGCAGCCAAGCCTCAGGGGAGAACATTCAGTACTTC.

This clonotype was observed a few times. The chain is built from TRBV6-5 and TRBJ1-4; a weak D match, TRBD1 (5 bases). The CDR3 has 14 amino acids. The germline V gene has CDR1 MNHEY and CDR2 SVGAGI. Trimming took off 2 bases at V and 7 bases at J, with 11 bases between the two ends. The CDR3 here is CASSYGGRFEKLFF. CDR3 sequence (DNA): TGTGCCAGCAGTTACGGGGGACGGTTTGAAAAACTGTTTTTT.

The genes are TRBV18 and TRBJ2-3, with TRBD1 as a possible D gene (7 bases). Trimming removed 0 bases at V and 5 bases at J, with 21 bases between. Germline CDR1 is KGHSH and CDR2 is LQKENI. This CDR3 spans 18 amino acids. CDR3 in amino acids: CASSPPVPQGGSGDTQYF. CDR3 nucleotides: TGTGCCAGCTCACCACCTGTTCCCCAGGGGGGCTCGGGAGATACGCAGTATTTT.

Ten or more counts support this clonotype. The genes are TRBV6-2 or TRBV6-3 and TRBJ2-5; a possible D gene is TRBD1 (5 bases). The CDR3 runs to 13 residues. CDR1 MNHEY and CDR2 SVGEGT come from the germline V gene. Between the trimmed V and J ends, which lost 2 bases and 5 bases, there was a span of 9 bases. This chain's CDR3 is CASSYRGRETQYF. DNA for the CDR3: TGTGCCAGCAGTTACAGGGGCCGGGAGACCCAGTACTTC.

The V call is TRBV2, the J call TRBJ2-7; D possibly uses TRBD1 or TRBD2 (5 bases each). Germline loops: CDR1 SNHLY, CDR2 FYNNEI. Trimming stripped 3 bases from V and 0 bases from J, with 12 bases between. This CDR3 spans 15 amino acids. The CDR3 DNA is TGTGCCAGCAGTGAGATGGCAGGGAGCTCCTACGAGCAGTACTTC. This translates into CASSEMAGSSYEQYF.

This clonotype was seen at least ten times. The genes are TRBV28 and TRBJ2-1; no clear D gene. Trimming left V 6 bases short and J 0 bases short, with 6 bases between. The germline V gene has CDR1 MDHEN and CDR2 SYDVKM. The CDR3 length is 13 residues. The CDR3 DNA sequence: TGTGCCAGCAGCCAGAGCTCCTACAATGAGCAGTTCTTC. The encoded protein is CASSQSSYNEQFF.

The chain carries TRBV12-3 or TRBV12-4 and TRBJ2-3; no definite D call. The CDR3 contains 13 residues. V was pared by 6 bases and J by 7 bases, with 14 bases between. For the CDR3, the DNA is TGTGCCAGCAGACGAACTACGGTGAATACGCAGTATTTT. Its translation is CASRRTTVNTQYF.